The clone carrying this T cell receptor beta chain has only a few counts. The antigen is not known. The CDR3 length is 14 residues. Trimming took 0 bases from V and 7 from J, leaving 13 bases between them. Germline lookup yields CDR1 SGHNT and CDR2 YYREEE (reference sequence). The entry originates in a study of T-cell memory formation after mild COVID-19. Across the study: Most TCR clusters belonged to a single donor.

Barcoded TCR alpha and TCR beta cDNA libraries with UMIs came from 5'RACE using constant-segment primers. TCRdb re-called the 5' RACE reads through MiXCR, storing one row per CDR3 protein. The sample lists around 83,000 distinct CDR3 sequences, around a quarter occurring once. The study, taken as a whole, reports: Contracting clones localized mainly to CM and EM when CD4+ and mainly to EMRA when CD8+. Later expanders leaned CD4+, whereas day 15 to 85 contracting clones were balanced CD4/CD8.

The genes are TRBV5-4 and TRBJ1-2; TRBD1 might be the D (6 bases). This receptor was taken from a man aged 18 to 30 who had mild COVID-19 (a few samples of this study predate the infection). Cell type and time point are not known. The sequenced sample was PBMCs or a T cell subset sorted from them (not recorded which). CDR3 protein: CASSLAEGGFGYTF. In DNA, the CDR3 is TGTGCCAGCAGCTTGGCCGAAGGGGGATTTGGCTACACCTTC. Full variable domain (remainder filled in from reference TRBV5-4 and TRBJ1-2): ETGVTQSPTHLIKTRGQQVTLRCSSQSGHNTVSWYQQALGQGPQFIFQYYREEENGRGNFPPRFSGLQFPNYSSELNVNALELDDSALYLCASSLAEGGFGYTFGSGTRLTVV.